Included here is one TCR beta chain sequence, with context. As yet, its antigen is unknown. The sample is drawn from a study of blood T cells in healthy people across ages. This CDR3 region has 15 residues. The ends lost 3 bases at V and 4 bases at J; junction bases unmatched: 8. Looked up from germline, CDR1 is SGHTA and CDR2 is FQGNSA. Next came a second PCR, run for roughly 7 to 12 cycles, which used a sample-barcoded 5' primer along with a J-beta primer mix. One entry per CDR3 protein, called by TCRdb with MiXCR from the 5' RACE reads. The sample lists about 570,000 distinct CDR3 sequences, 25% to 30% seen once, with around 18% in the top ten. Points from the study as a whole: Unsorted PBMCs prevented conclusive naive versus antigen-experienced comparison. When set beside aged donors, long-lived donors presented more naive CD4+ cells and higher diversity. Estimates based on one million T cells were treated as lower bounds.

The clonotype was recovered from a woman between 65 and 79 years old in good health. The sample consisted of blood. This chain links TRBV7-2 with TRBJ1-1; 7 nucleotides match TRBD1. CDR3 sequence: CASSLDRGRSTEAFF. CDR3 DNA: TGTGCCAGCAGCTTGGATAGGGGGCGTAGCACTGAAGCTTTCTTT.